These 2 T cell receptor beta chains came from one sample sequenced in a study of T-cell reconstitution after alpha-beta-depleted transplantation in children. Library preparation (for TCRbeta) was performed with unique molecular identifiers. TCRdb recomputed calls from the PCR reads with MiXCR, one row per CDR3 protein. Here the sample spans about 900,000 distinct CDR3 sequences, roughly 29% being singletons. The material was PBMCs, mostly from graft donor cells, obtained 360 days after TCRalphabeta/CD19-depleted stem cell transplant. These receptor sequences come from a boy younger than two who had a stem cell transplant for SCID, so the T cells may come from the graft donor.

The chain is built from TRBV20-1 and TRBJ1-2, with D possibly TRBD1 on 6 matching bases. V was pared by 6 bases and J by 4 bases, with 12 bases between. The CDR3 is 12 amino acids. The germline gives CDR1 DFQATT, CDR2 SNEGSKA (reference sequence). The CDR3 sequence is CSARGALYGYTF. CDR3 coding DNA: TGCAGTGCCCGGGGGGCTCTCTATGGCTACACCTTC.

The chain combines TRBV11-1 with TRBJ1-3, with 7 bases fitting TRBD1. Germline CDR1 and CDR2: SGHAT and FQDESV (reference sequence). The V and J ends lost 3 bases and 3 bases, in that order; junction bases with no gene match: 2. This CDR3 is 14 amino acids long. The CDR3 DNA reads TGTGCCAGCAGCTTCGACAGGGTTGGAAACACCATATATTTT. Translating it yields CASSFDRVGNTIYF. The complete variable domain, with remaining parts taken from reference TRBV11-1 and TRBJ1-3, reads EAEVAQSPRYKITEKSQAVAFWCDPISGHATLYWYRQILGQGPELLVQFQDESVVDDSQLPKDRFSAERLKGVDSTLKIQPAELGDSAMYLCASSFDRVGNTIYFGEGSWLTVV.